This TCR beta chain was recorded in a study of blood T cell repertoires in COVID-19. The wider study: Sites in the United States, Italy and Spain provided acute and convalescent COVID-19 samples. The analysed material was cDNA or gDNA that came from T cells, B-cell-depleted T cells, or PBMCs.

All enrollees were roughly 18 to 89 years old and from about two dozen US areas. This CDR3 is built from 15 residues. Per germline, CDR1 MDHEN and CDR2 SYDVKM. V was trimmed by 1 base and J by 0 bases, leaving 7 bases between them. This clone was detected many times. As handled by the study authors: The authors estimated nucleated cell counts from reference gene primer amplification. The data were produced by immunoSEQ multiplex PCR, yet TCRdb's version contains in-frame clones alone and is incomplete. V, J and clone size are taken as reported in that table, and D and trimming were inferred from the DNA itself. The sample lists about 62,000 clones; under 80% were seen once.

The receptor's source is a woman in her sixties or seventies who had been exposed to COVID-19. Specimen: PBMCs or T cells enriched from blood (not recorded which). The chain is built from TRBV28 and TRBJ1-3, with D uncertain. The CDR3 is CASSLSGSSGNTIYF. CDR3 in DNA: TGTGCCAGCAGTTTATCGGGGTCCTCTGGAAACACCATATATTTT.